Listed below are T cell receptor beta chains from one sample, sequenced in a study of shared clonotypes between healthy human individuals. Here immunoSEQ multiplex PCR was the method, and the copy in TCRdb shows in-frame clones only, minus some. The sample has more than 1 million clones; 78% are singletons. Sequencing used memory CD4+ T cells from PBMCs. The origin of the receptors is a man between 18 and 29 years old in good health. Some clones in this sample may be carry-over from other donors' samples. CDR3s include the opening cysteine and the closing phenylalanine or tryptophan. The D gene is left open where the match is weak. Clone sizes are given selectively: once, few, many, or a class where the clone is expanded.

TRBV30	NA	TRBJ2-1	TRBD1	TGTGCCTGGAGCAAGACAGGGGGTCGGGAGCAGTTCTTC	CAWSKTGGREQFF
TRBV18	NA	TRBJ1-4	NA	TGTGCCAGCTCACCCAACCCTACAGCAATGGCGTCTGAAAAACTGTTTTTT	CASSPNPTAMASEKLFF
TRBV6-6	once	TRBJ1-4	NA	TGTGCCAGCAGTTACTCAGGGGATCTGGCTAATGAAAAACTGTTTTTT	CASSYSGDLANEKLFF
TRBV7-9	NA	TRBJ2-7	NA	TGTGCCAGTAACCCGGGACAAACCTACGAGCAGTACTTC	CASNPGQTYEQYF
TRBV2	once	TRBJ2-5	NA	TGTGCCAGCAGCAGGGTCGGCGGGGAGACCCAGTACTTC	CASSRVGGETQYF
TRBV7-2	NA	TRBJ1-2	TRBD1	TGTGCCAGCAGTCCTGCGGGACAGGCGGGGGGCTACACCTTC	CASSPAGQAGGYTF
TRBV27	few	TRBJ1-5	NA	TGTGCCAGCAGTTCGACAGTTGCATGGCAACCCCAGCATTTT	CASSSTVAWQPQHF
TRBV19	many	TRBJ1-1	NA	TGTGCCAGTAGTAACGGGGTGGGTCTTGGAGCTTTCTTT	CASSNGVGLGAFF
TRBV5-8	NA	TRBJ2-7	NA	TGTGCCAGCAGTCCCCCACGTCGTTATGCCTACGAGCAGTACTTC	CASSPPRRYAYEQYF
TRBV18	NA	TRBJ2-1	NA	TGTGCCAGCTCACCACCTGTCCCCGTATGGGAGCAGTTCTTC	CASSPPVPVWEQFF
TRBV9	NA	TRBJ1-2	NA	TGTGCCAGCAGCGGGACGCAGCCCTATGGCTACACCTTC	CASSGTQPYGYTF
TRBV6-4	many	TRBJ2-2	NA	TGTGCCAGCAGTGACTCGGGGGCCACCGGGGAGCTGTTTTTT	CASSDSGATGELFF
TRBV28	NA	TRBJ2-2	NA	TGTGCCAGCAGTTTCCAGATTTACACCGGGGAGCTGTTTTTT	CASSFQIYTGELFF
TRBV27	NA	TRBJ1-5	NA	TGTGCCAGCAGTTTTCGGGCCCCGGGACGGGAGACGTCAAGGGTCAATCAGCCCCAGCATTTT	CASSFRAPGRETSRVNQPQHF
TRBV19	NA	TRBJ1-3	NA	TGTGCCAGTATGCGCTACGGGGGGGACTCTGGAAACACCATATATTTT	CASMRYGGDSGNTIYF
TRBV6-1	NA	TRBJ2-3	TRBD2	TGTGCCAGCGGGACTAGCCGCACAGATACGCAGTATTTT	CASGTSRTDTQYF
TRBV4-1	NA	TRBJ1-2	NA	TGCGCCAGCAGCCAAGCAGCGACGGGGCTCTATGGCTACACCTTC	CASSQAATGLYGYTF
TRBV9	NA	TRBJ1-3	NA	TGTGCCAGCAGCGTAGCTTGGGGCGGGTCTGGAAACACCATATATTTT	CASSVAWGGSGNTIYF
TRBV19	once	TRBJ1-2	NA	TGTGCCAGTAGGGCGGGTAACTATGGCTACACCTTC	CASRAGNYGYTF
TRBV7-3	NA	TRBJ2-3	NA	TGTGCCAGCAGCTTAAGGGCAGCCACAAGCACAGATACGCAGTATTTT	CASSLRAATSTDTQYF
TRBV7-2	NA	TRBJ1-2	NA	TGTGCCAGCACCGCTCCAGGACGGAGTAACTATGGCTACACCTTC	CASTAPGRSNYGYTF
TRBV15	NA	TRBJ2-2	NA	TGTGCCACCAGCAGAGAGTACGGCGGGGGCGGTACCGGGGAGCTGTTTTTT	CATSREYGGGGTGELFF
TRBV5-1	once	TRBJ2-7	NA	TGCGCCAGCAGCTTGGTGGCAGACTACGAGCAGTACTTC	CASSLVADYEQYF
TRBV28	NA	TRBJ1-4	TRBD1	TGTGCCAGCAGTCCCATCAGGGGGCGTAAAGGGCTGGGTGAAAAACTGTTTTTT	CASSPIRGRKGLGEKLFF
TRBV6-1	NA	TRBJ2-1	NA	TGTGCCAGCAGTGTAAGGGTGGACGGGGCCTGGGGTGAGCAGTTCTTC	CASSVRVDGAWGEQFF
TRBV2	NA	TRBJ1-5	TRBD1	TGTGCTACCACTCGGGAACAGGGGGATGTTCAGCCCCAGCATTTT	CATTREQGDVQPQHF
TRBV28	NA	TRBJ2-6	NA	TGTGCCAGCAGCAGTCAGAACTCTGGGGCCAACGTCCTGACTTTC	CASSSQNSGANVLTF
TRBV7-2	few	TRBJ2-7	TRBD2	TGTGCCAGCAGCCCATTCTCAACGGGAGGGAGGTACGAGCAGTACTTC	CASSPFSTGGRYEQYF
TRBV28	NA	TRBJ2-3	TRBD2	TGTGCCAGCAGTTTAGGCGGGAGTGTGGCAGATACGCAGTATTTT	CASSLGGSVADTQYF
TRBV29-1	few	TRBJ2-5	NA	TGCAGCGTTGTTTCGGGCGGGGAGACCCAGTACTTC	CSVVSGGETQYF
TRBV11-2	NA	TRBJ2-5	NA	TGTGCCAGCAGCCCTGGACTGTACCAAGAGACCCAGTACTTC	CASSPGLYQETQYF
TRBV7-8	NA	TRBJ1-1	NA	TGTGCCAGCAGCCAGCAACCCTATTCAATAGGCGCTGAAGCTTTCTTT	CASSQQPYSIGAEAFF
TRBV4-1	once	TRBJ2-7	TRBD2	TGCGCCAGCAGCCAGGGGACAGGGCGACTAGCGGGAGGCCTCTACGAGCAGTACTTC	CASSQGTGRLAGGLYEQYF
TRBV28	NA	TRBJ1-1	TRBD1	TGTGCCAGCAGTTTATTTCGTGACAGGGCGAAACTGGGCGTAGCTTTCTTT	CASSLFRDRAKLGVAFF
TRBV29-1	NA	TRBJ2-5	NA	TGCAGCGTAGAGGTGGGGCGGAGAGAGACCCAGTACTTC	CSVEVGRRETQYF
TRBV5-1	few	TRBJ1-2	TRBD1	TGCGCCAGCAGCTTGGGGACAGGGGGAAACTATGGCTACACCTTC	CASSLGTGGNYGYTF
TRBV27	NA	TRBJ2-4	TRBD2	TGTGCCAGCAGTGGTTTAGCGGGAGGGGCAGCCAAAAACATTCAGTACTTC	CASSGLAGGAAKNIQYF
TRBV19	NA	TRBJ2-1	NA	TGTGCCAGCGGGTTCTACAATGAGCAGTTCTTC	CASGFYNEQFF
TRBV2	NA	TRBJ1-1	TRBD1	TGTGCCAGCAGCCGACAGGGGGCGAACACTGAAGCTTTCTTT	CASSRQGANTEAFF
TRBV27	NA	TRBJ2-7	NA	TGTGCCAGCAGCCTACAGGGACCCTACGAGCAGTACTTC	CASSLQGPYEQYF
TRBV28	NA	TRBJ2-3	TRBD2	TGTGCCTCCACCTATTACCCCGGACTAGCGGGTTACACAGATACGCAGTATTTT	CASTYYPGLAGYTDTQYF
TRBV27	few	TRBJ1-3	TRBD1	TGTGCCAGCAGGCCTGACAGGGGGCGGGAAAGTGGAAACACCATATATTTT	CASRPDRGRESGNTIYF
TRBV10-1	few	TRBJ1-1	TRBD1	TGCGCCAGCAGTTTGTCCGGGACAGGGATCACTGAAGCTTTCTTT	CASSLSGTGITEAFF
TRBV2	NA	TRBJ2-1	TRBD1	TGTGCCAGCAGTGCCGGGGCAGGGGGTAGGGGTGAGCAGTTCTTC	CASSAGAGGRGEQFF
TRBV2	once	TRBJ2-3	NA	TGTGCCAGCAGTGAGTCTTCTAGCACAGATACGCAGTATTTT	CASSESSSTDTQYF
TRBV7-9	NA	TRBJ2-1	TRBD2	TGTGCCAGCAGCCAAGCCCGGGACTATAAGTTCTTC	CASSQARDYKFF
TRBV10-3	NA	TRBJ2-7	NA	TGTGCCTCCACGAGGGGGGGAGAAGGCTACGAGCAGTACTTC	CASTRGGEGYEQYF
TRBV28	NA	TRBJ1-5	TRBD1	TGTGCCAGCAGTTTTGACAGGGGTCGATTGCAGCCCCAGCATTTT	CASSFDRGRLQPQHF
TRBV7-9	NA	TRBJ2-1	TRBD2	TGTGCCAGCAGTCATGGTGGCGGGAGGGCCCTTAATGAGCAGTTCTTC	CASSHGGGRALNEQFF
TRBV2	NA	TRBJ2-1	NA	TGTGCCAGCAGTGAGGTTGGTGGACTCTACAATGAGCAGTTCTTC	CASSEVGGLYNEQFF
TRBV5-1	NA	TRBJ1-1	TRBD1	TGCGCCAGCAGCTCCTTGGGACAGGGTGGCGCTGAAGCTTTCTTT	CASSSLGQGGAEAFF
TRBV6-5	NA	TRBJ1-4	NA	TGTGCCAGCAGTTCGACGGGGGGGACGGAGGAAAAACTGTTTTTT	CASSSTGGTEEKLFF
TRBV7-9	NA	TRBJ2-1	NA	TGTGCCAGCAGCAAGTTGAGGGAAGTGGGCCCGGATGAGCAGTTCTTC	CASSKLREVGPDEQFF